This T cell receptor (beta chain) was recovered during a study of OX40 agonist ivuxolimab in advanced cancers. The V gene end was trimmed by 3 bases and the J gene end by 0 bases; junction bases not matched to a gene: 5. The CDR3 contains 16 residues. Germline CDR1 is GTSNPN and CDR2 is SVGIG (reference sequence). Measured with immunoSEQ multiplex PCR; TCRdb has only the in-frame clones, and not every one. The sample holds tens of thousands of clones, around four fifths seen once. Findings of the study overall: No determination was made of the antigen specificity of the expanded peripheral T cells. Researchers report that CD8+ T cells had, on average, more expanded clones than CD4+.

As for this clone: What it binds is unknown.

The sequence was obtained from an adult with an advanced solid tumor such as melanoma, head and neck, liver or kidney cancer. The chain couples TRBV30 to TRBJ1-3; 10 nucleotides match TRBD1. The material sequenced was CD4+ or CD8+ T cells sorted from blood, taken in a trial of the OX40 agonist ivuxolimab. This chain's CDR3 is CAWRLRDRGSGNTIYF. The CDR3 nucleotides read TGTGCCTGGAGGCTCCGGGACAGGGGCTCTGGAAACACCATATATTTT.